What follows are 13 T cell receptor beta chains derived from one specimen sequenced in a study of blood T cell repertoires in COVID-19. Measured with immunoSEQ multiplex PCR; TCRdb has only the in-frame clones, and not every one. Of 200,000 to 250,000 clones detected, roughly nine tenths appear once; the ten largest clones hold about 10%. The sequenced sample consisted of PBMCs or T cells enriched from blood (not recorded which). These receptors came from a man aged 30-40 years who had recovered from COVID-19.

Here the CDR3 reads CASSPGGARPEAFF. The CDR3 region has the DNA TGTGCCAGCTCACCAGGGGGCGCGAGGCCCGAAGCTTTCTTT. The V call is TRBV18, the J call TRBJ1-1; D possibly corresponds to TRBD1 (6 bases). Trimming stripped 2 bases from V and 8 bases from J, with 15 bases between. This CDR3 region has 14 residues. Germline loops: CDR1 KGHSH, CDR2 LQKENI.

CDR3 loop: CAISESSNQPQHF. The CDR3 coding sequence is TGTGCCATCAGTGAGTCCAGTAATCAGCCCCAGCATTTT. The chain has TRBV10-3 and TRBJ1-5; D remains unclear. In germline, CDR1 is ENHRY, CDR2 SYGVKD. CDR3 length equals 13 residues. V was cut by 0 bases and J by 4 bases, with 4 bases left in between.

J is TRBJ2-7 and V is TRBV28; D remains unclear. This CDR3 is built from 13 residues. The germline CDR1 and CDR2 sequences are MDHEN and SYDVKM. V lost 2 bases and J lost 6, with 11 bases in between. CDR3 coding DNA: TGTGCCAGCAGTTTACAGCGCCGTCCCGAGCAGTACTTC. It is translated as CASSLQRRPEQYF. Variable domain in full (rest from reference TRBV28 and TRBJ2-7): DVKVTQSSRYLVKRTGEKVFLECVQDMDHENMFWYRQDPGLGLRLIYFSYDVKMKEKGDIPEGYSVSREKKERFSLILESASTNQTSMYLCASSLQRRPEQYFGPGTRLTVT.

This clone occurred once. DNA for the CDR3: TGTGCCAGCAGCGCCAAGCGGGGGCTCCAAGAGACCCAGTACTTC. This encodes CASSAKRGLQETQYF. The chain combines TRBV7-2 with TRBJ2-5; 8 bases agree with TRBD2. V dropped 5 bases and J dropped 1; count of bases not matched to a gene: 6. Germline V gene sequence: CDR1 SGHTA, CDR2 FQGNSA. The CDR3 has 15 amino acids.

The V and J genes are TRBV5-6 and TRBJ2-7; D is uncertain. Trimming pared 0 bases from V and 7 bases from J, leaving 11 bases between. Germline-derived CDR1 and CDR2 are SGHDT and YYEEEE. The CDR3 is 13 amino acids. CDR3 region: CASSLAEVEEQYF. The CDR3 DNA follows: TGTGCCAGCAGCTTGGCCGAAGTGGAGGAGCAGTACTTC. Full variable domain (rest looked up from reference TRBV5-6 and TRBJ2-7): DAGVTQSPTHLIKTRGQQVTLRCSPKSGHDTVSWYQQALGQGPQFIFQYYEEEERQRGNFPDRFSGHQFPNYSSELNVNALLLGDSALYLCASSLAEVEEQYFGPGTRLTVT.

The chain recombines TRBV6-6 with TRBJ2-2; a possible D gene is TRBD2 (5 bases). The germline gives CDR1 MNHNY, CDR2 SVGAGI (reference sequence). V was pared by 6 bases and J by 4 bases, with 12 bases between. The CDR3 contains 14 residues. The CDR3 DNA sequence: TGTGCCAGCAGCCGTGGCGGAGGCACCGGGGAGCTGTTTTTT. As protein: CASSRGGGTGELFF.

The chain joins TRBV19 to TRBJ2-1; D is perhaps TRBD2 (6 bases). Germline CDR1 is LNHDA and CDR2 is SQIVND (reference sequence). This CDR3 contains 13 residues. V shed 8 bases and J shed 6 bases, with 14 bases lying between them. DNA of the CDR3: TGTGCCAGTGGACCTGTCGGGGGCAATGAGCAGTTCTTC. Protein product: CASGPVGGNEQFF.

About this clone: The sample holds other DNA sequences that translate to the same CDR3. This sequence joins TRBV6-5 and TRBJ2-7, with D possibly being TRBD2 (7 bases). The CDR3 spans 15 residues. Looked up from germline, CDR1 is MNHEY and CDR2 is SVGAGI. Trimming removed 4 bases at V and 0 bases at J, with 13 bases between. The CDR3 bases are TGTGCCAGCAGTTCGGGGGGCGAGGGCTCCTACGAGCAGTACTTC. This encodes CASSSGGEGSYEQYF.

J is TRBJ2-7 and V is TRBV21-1; the table's D call of TRBD1 was not tested on the DNA. TRBV21-1 is a recognized pseudogene. The CDR3 sequence is 14 residues long. CDR3 in DNA: TGTGCCAGCAGGCCTAAGGACAGGTTCGCCGAGCAGTACTTC. It is translated as CASRPKDRFAEQYF.

This chain connects TRBV6-1 to TRBJ2-3, with 8 nucleotides matching TRBD1. CDR1 MNHNS and CDR2 SASEGT come from the germline V gene. The CDR3 sequence is 16 residues long. With V trimmed by 0 bases and J by 1 base, 3 bases remained unmatched. This CDR3 reads CASSEAPGQGTDTQYF. In DNA form, the CDR3 reads TGTGCCAGCAGTGAAGCCCCGGGACAGGGCACAGATACGCAGTATTTT.

CDR3 sequence: CASSERGGPDTQYF. CDR3 nucleotide sequence: TGTGCCAGCAGTGAAAGGGGGGGGCCAGATACGCAGTATTTT. V is TRBV6-1 and J is TRBJ2-3; D is perhaps TRBD2 (7 bases). V was pared by 2 bases and J by 4 bases, with 10 bases between. There are 14 residues in the CDR3. Germline-derived CDR1 and CDR2 are MNHNS and SASEGT.

This clone was seen a single time. The gene calls are TRBV10-3 and TRBJ2-1; TRBD2 matches 8 bases. Germline V gene data show CDR1 as ENHRY and CDR2 as SYGVKD. Unmatched junction bases numbered 12, after V lost 8 bases and J lost 6 bases. The CDR3 has 15 amino acids. CDR3 loop: CAIGVGERGFNEQFF. CDR3 DNA: TGTGCCATCGGGGTAGGGGAGCGGGGGTTCAATGAGCAGTTCTTC.

The rearrangement links TRBV19 to TRBJ2-7, with 9 bases fitting TRBD1. Germline V gene lookup returns CDR1 LNHDA and CDR2 SQIVND (reference sequence). V trimming: 7 bases; J trimming: 5 bases; junction bases outside the gene matches: 6. The CDR3 is 13 residues long. Written as DNA, the CDR3 is TGTGCCAGTACCGGACAGGGGCGCGACGAGCAGTACTTC. Its translation is CASTGQGRDEQYF.